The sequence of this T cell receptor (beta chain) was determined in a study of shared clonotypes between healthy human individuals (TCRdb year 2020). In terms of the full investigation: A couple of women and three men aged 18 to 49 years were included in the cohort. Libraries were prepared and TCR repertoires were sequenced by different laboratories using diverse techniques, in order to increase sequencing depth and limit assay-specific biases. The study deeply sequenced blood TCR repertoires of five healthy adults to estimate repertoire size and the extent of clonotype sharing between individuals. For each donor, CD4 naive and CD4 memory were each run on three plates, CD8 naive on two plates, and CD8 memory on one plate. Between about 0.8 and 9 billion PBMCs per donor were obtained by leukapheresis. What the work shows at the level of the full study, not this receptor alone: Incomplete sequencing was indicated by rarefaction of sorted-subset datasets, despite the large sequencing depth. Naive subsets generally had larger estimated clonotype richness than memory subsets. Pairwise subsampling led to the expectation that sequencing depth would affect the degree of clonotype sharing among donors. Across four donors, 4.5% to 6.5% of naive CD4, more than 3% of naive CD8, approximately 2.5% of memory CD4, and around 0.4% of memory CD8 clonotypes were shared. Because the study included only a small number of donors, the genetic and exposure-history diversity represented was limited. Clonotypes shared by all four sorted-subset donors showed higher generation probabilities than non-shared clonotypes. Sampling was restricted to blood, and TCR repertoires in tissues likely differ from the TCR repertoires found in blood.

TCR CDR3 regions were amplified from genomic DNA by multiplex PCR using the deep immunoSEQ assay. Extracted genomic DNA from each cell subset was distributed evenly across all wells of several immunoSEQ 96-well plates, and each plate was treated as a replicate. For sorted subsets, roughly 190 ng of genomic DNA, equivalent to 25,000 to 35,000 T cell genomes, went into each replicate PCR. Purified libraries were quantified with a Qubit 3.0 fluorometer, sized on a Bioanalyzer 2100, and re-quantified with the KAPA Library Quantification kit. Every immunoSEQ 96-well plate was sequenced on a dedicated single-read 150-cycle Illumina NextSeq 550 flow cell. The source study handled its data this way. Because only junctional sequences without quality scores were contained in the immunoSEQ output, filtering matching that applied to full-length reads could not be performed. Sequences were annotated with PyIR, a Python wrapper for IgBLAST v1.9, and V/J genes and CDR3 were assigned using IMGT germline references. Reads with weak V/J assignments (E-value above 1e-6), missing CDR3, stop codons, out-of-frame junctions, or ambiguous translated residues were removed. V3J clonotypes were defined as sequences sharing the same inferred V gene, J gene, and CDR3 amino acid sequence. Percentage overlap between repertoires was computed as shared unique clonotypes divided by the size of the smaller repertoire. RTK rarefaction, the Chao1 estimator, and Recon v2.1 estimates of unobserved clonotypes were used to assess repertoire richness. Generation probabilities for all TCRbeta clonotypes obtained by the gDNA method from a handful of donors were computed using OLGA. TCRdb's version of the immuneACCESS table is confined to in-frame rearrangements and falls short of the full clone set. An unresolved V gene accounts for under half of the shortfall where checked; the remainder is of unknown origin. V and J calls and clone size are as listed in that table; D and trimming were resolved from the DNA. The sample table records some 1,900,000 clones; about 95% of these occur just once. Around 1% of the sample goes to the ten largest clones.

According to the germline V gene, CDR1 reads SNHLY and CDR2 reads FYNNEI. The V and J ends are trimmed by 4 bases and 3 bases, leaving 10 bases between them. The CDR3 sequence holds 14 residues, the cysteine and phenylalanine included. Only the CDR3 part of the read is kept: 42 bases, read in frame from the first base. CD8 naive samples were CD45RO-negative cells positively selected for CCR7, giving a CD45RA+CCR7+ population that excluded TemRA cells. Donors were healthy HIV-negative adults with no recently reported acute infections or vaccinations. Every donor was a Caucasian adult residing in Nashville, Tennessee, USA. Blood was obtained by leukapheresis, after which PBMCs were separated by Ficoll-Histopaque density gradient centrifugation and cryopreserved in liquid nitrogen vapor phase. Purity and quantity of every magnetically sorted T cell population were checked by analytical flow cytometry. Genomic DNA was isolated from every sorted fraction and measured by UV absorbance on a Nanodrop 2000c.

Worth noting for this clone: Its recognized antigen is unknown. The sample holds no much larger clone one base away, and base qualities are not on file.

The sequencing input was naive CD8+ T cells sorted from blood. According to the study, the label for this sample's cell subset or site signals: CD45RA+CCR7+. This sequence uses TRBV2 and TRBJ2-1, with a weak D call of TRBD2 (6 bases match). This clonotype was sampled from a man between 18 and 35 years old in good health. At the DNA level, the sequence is TGTGCCAGCAGTGGCGCGACTAGCTACAATGAGCAGTTCTTC. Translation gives CASSGATSYNEQFF.